This record looks at one TCR beta chain sequence and its context. No antigen is known for it. This CDR3 contains 14 residues. Trimming pared 3 bases from V and 3 bases from J, leaving 12 bases between. Per germline, CDR1 SGHDT and CDR2 YYEEEE. Measured with immunoSEQ multiplex PCR; TCRdb has only the in-frame clones, and not every one. The table shows 90,000 to 110,000 clones, with 85% to 90% occurring only once. The donors were members of the 120-subject validation cohort (separate from the approximately 670-subject first cohort). This specimen belongs to a study of cytomegalovirus exposure and HLA in healthy donors. Study-wide results and limits: The classifier reportedly diagnosed cytomegalovirus status with high specificity and sensitivity. According to a later analysis, TCR clusters from the first cohort tended to co-occur in the roughly 120 validation repertoires.

The source is a woman between 18 and 29 years old in good health and CMV-seropositive. Sequencing was done on a sample of PBMCs. The rearrangement uses TRBV5-6 and TRBJ1-2, with D possibly being TRBD1 (6 bases). The CDR3 DNA reads TGTGCCAGCAGCTCCTACAGGGTGGACTATGGCTACACCTTC. Translating it yields CASSSYRVDYGYTF.